This T cell receptor beta chain was identified during a study of shared clonotypes between healthy human individuals. About the study: Per donor, CD8 memory used one plate, CD8 naive used two, CD4 memory used three and CD4 naive used three.

The germline V gene has CDR1 SGHKS and CDR2 YYEKEE (reference sequence). The V end lost 4 bases, the J end lost 5 bases, and 15 bases lay between the germline ends. The CDR3 is 14 residues long. Naive CD8 cells comprised CD45RO-negative, CCR7-positively selected cells, excluding terminally differentiated effector memory CD45RA+ cells. Study findings and constraints: Having only a few donors restricted how much genetic and exposure-history diversity was captured. An anticipated effect of sequencing depth on clonotype sharing among donors was recognized. With a few donors compared, roughly 4.9% of naive CD4 clonotypes were shared.

As regards this clone: The target antigen is unknown.

Using immunoSEQ multiplex PCR, the repertoire was profiled, and TCRdb retains in-frame clones only, with some absent. The sample contains about 2 million clones, about 94% of which appear only once. Specimen: naive CD8+ T cells sorted from blood. The chain employs TRBV5-5 and TRBJ1-2; maybe TRBD1 (5 bases). This clonotype was obtained from a man aged 18 to 35 in good health. CDR3 in DNA: TGTGCCAGCAGCGACGAGGACACCCCGTATGGCTACACCTTC. Amino acid sequence: CASSDEDTPYGYTF.